The source of this T cell receptor (beta chain) is a study of blood T cell repertoires in COVID-19. Assay used: immunoSEQ multiplex PCR; TCRdb lists only in-frame clones, some missing. The table includes around 450,000 clones, about nine tenths detected once. Trimming took 6 bases from V and 6 from J, leaving 14 bases between them. This CDR3 contains 13 residues. Germline V lookup: CDR1 MDHEN, CDR2 SYDVKM. V and J are TRBV28 and TRBJ1-2; D call uncertain. The sequencing input was PBMCs or T cells enriched from blood (not recorded which). The TCR comes from a young woman who had recovered from COVID-19. The chain's CDR3 is CASRPMEWDGYTF. The CDR3 bases are TGTGCCAGCAGGCCAATGGAGTGGGATGGCTACACCTTC.